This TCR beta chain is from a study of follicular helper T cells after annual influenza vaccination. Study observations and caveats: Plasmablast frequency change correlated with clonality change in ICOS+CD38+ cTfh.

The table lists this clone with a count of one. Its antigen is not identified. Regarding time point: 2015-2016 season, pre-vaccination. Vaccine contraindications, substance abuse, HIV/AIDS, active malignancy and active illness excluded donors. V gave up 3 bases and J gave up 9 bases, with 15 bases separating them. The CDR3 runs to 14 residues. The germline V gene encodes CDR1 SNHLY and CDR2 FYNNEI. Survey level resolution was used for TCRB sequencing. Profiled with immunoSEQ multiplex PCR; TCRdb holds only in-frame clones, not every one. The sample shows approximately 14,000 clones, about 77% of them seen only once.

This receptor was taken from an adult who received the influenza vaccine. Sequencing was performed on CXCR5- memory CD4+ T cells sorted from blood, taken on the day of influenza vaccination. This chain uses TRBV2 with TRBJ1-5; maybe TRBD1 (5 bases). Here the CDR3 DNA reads TGTGCCAGCAGTGATTTCGACAGAACGAGGCCCCAGCATTTT. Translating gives CASSDFDRTRPQHF.